This is a list of T cell receptor beta chains from one sample in a study of early T cells in non-severe SARS-CoV-2 infection. Via MiXCR, TCRdb re-called the 5' RACE reads, giving one row per CDR3 protein. The data show fewer than 100,000 distinct CDR3 sequences, less than 15% seen once. Sample: whole blood. These receptors were obtained from an adult who was a healthcare worker with PCR-confirmed SARS-CoV-2 infection or an uninfected control (not recorded which). Both conserved end residues are part of each CDR3. Fields, in order: J gene, V gene, D gene, clone size, CDR3 length, CDR3 DNA, CDR3 protein. The D gene is left open where the match is weak. Not every row has a clone size; where given, it reads once, few, many or a size class.

>TRBJ2-3|TRBV6-2/TRBV6-3|NA|many|13
TGTGCCAGCAGGGGAGGTGGTGGAGATACGCAGTATTTT
CASRGGGGDTQYF
>TRBJ1-4|TRBV27|TRBD1|NA|14
TGTGCCAGCAGAAAGGGGGCCACTAATGAAAAACTGTTTTTT
CASRKGATNEKLFF
>TRBJ1-5|TRBV28|NA|many|15
TGTGCCAGCACCTTTGGGACAATTGGCAATCAGCCCCAGCATTTT
CASTFGTIGNQPQHF
>TRBJ1-2|TRBV6-5|TRBD1|NA|13
TGTGCCAGCAGTTTGGACAGGGGGCTTGGCTACACCTTC
CASSLDRGLGYTF
>TRBJ2-1|TRBV6-1|NA|few|16
TGTGCCAGCACCCTGGGCAAGTTTTATAGAGGTTATGAGCAGTTCTTC
CASTLGKFYRGYEQFF
>TRBJ2-5|TRBV12-3/TRBV12-4|TRBD2|NA|16
TGTGCCAGCAGCCAAACCGGACTAGCGGGGGTGGAGACCCAGTACTTC
CASSQTGLAGVETQYF
>TRBJ2-7|TRBV5-1|NA|NA|16
TGCGCCAGCAGCCGTGTGGTGGGGACTGTCCCCTACGAGCAGTACTTC
CASSRVVGTVPYEQYF
>TRBJ2-7|TRBV6-5|NA|many|14
TGTGCCAGCAGTTTTAAGGCCACATCGGGGGAGCAGTACTTC
CASSFKATSGEQYF
>TRBJ1-3|TRBV12-3/TRBV12-4|NA|many|15
TGTGCCAGCAGTTTTACAGGGTTAAATGGAAACACCATATATTTT
CASSFTGLNGNTIYF
>TRBJ2-3|TRBV5-1|NA|NA|13
TGCGCCAGCAGCTTGGATTTCGTAACAGCGCAGTATTTT
CASSLDFVTAQYF
>TRBJ2-2|TRBV9|NA|many|16
TGTGCCAGCAGCTTCGGGTGGCGAAAAAACACCGGGGAGCTGTTTTTT
CASSFGWRKNTGELFF
>TRBJ2-3|TRBV28|TRBD2|NA|16
TGTGCCAGCACCAAAGGTACGGGAGGTGGTACAGATACGCAGTATTTT
CASTKGTGGGTDTQYF
>TRBJ1-1|TRBV29-1|NA|NA|13
TGCAGCGTTGAACAGGGAGCGAGCACTGAAGCTTTCTTT
CSVEQGASTEAFF
>TRBJ2-5|TRBV11-1|TRBD2|many|14
TGTGCCAGCACTTTCATAGCGGGGAAAGAGACCCAGTACTTC
CASTFIAGKETQYF
>TRBJ2-7|TRBV7-6|TRBD1|few|13
TGTGCCAGCAGCCGCGACAGGGACTACGAGCAGTACTTC
CASSRDRDYEQYF
>TRBJ1-5|TRBV11-2|NA|many|13
TGTGCCAGCAGCCAAGCTCCCCAGAGCCCCCAGCATTTT
CASSQAPQSPQHF
>TRBJ1-1|TRBV29-1|TRBD1|few|14
TGCAGGGATACCAGGGGGCCCCAAAACACTGAAGCTTTCTTT
CRDTRGPQNTEAFF
>TRBJ1-5|TRBV4-1|NA|few|17
TGCGCCAGCAGCCAAGTTGATATGGGGTTCTCGGTGCAGCCCCAGCATTTT
CASSQVDMGFSVQPQHF
>TRBJ2-3|TRBV6-1|TRBD2|NA|15
TGTGCCAGCACACTAGCGGGGGTTCGAACAGATACGCAGTATTTT
CASTLAGVRTDTQYF
>TRBJ2-2|TRBV28|NA|NA|14
TGTGCCAGCAGAATCGGACGTCGTCCCGGGGAGCTGTTTTTT
CASRIGRRPGELFF
>TRBJ2-1|TRBV11-2|NA|NA|15
TGTGCCAGCAGCCCCCCGGGGCGGGGTTACAATGAGCAGTTCTTC
CASSPPGRGYNEQFF
>TRBJ2-1|TRBV28|NA|many|16
TGTGCCAGCAGTTTAGGGGCTCGGGGACTGAACAATGAGCAGTTCTTC
CASSLGARGLNNEQFF
>TRBJ2-7|TRBV7-9|TRBD2|many|17
TGTGCCAGCAGCGGATCTGTACAAGCGGGGGAGTCCTACGAGCAGTACTTC
CASSGSVQAGESYEQYF
>TRBJ2-7|TRBV29-1|NA|NA|15
TGCAGCGTAATTCCAACAGGCGGACACACCTACGAGCAGTACTTC
CSVIPTGGHTYEQYF
>TRBJ2-7|TRBV6-2/TRBV6-3|NA|NA|13
TGTGCCAGCAGTTACTCCGGGGTCTACGAGCAGTACTTC
CASSYSGVYEQYF
>TRBJ2-2|TRBV11-1|TRBD1|few|16
TGTGCCAGCAGCGTACAGGGGGCATCGAACACCGGGGAGCTGTTTTTT
CASSVQGASNTGELFF
>TRBJ1-1|TRBV20-1|NA|few|13
TGCAGTGCCCCCGGACAACCGAACACTGAAGCTTTCTTT
CSAPGQPNTEAFF
>TRBJ1-6|TRBV6-5|NA|once|15
TGTGCCAGCAGTTACGAAACCGCCAATAATTCACCCCTCCACTTT
CASSYETANNSPLHF
>TRBJ1-3|TRBV4-1|NA|NA|17
TGCGCCAGCAGCCACCCTGGCGGGGCGAGGACTGGAAACACCATATATTTT
CASSHPGGARTGNTIYF
>TRBJ2-2|TRBV11-2|NA|many|14
TGTGCCAGGTCCCCAGGCCCCAACACCGGGGAGCTGTTTTTT
CARSPGPNTGELFF
>TRBJ2-1|TRBV6-5|TRBD2|NA|16
TGTGCCAGCAGCCTAGGACCGGGACTAGAATGGGATGAGCAGTTCTTC
CASSLGPGLEWDEQFF
>TRBJ2-7|TRBV11-2|TRBD2|many|17
TGTGCCAGCAGCTTATCAACCGGAACTAGCGGCTCCTACGAGCAGTACTTC
CASSLSTGTSGSYEQYF
>TRBJ1-1|TRBV11-2|NA|few|14
TGTGCCAGCAGCTTATTGTCCAGGAACACTGAAGCTTTCTTT
CASSLLSRNTEAFF
>TRBJ2-3|TRBV29-1|NA|many|12
TGCAGCGTTGCTTGGGGCGCAGATACGCAGTATTTT
CSVAWGADTQYF
>TRBJ2-3|TRBV7-2|TRBD2|few|15
TGTGCCAGCAGTACTGCCGCCGGGGGGTTAGATACGCAGTATTTT
CASSTAAGGLDTQYF
>TRBJ1-3|TRBV29-1|NA|many|13
TGCAGCGTTGAAGTAGGGGCTGGAAACACCATATATTTT
CSVEVGAGNTIYF
>TRBJ1-2|TRBV11-1|NA|NA|13
TGTGCCAGCAGTCAGGACGGTAACTATGGCTACACCTTC
CASSQDGNYGYTF
>TRBJ1-5|TRBV29-1|TRBD1|many|14
TGCAGCGTTCTAGGACAGGGGGTAAATCAGCCCCAGCATTTT
CSVLGQGVNQPQHF